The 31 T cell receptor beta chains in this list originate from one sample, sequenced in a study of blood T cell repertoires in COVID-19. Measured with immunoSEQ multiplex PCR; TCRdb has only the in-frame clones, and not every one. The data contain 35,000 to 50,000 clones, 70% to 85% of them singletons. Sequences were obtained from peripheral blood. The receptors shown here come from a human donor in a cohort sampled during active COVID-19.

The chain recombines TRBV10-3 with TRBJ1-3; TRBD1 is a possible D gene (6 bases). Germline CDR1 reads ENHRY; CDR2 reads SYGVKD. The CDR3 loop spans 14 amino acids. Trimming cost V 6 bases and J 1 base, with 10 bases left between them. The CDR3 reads CAIRNQGSGNTIYF. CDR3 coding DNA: TGTGCCATCAGGAATCAGGGGTCTGGAAACACCATATATTTT.

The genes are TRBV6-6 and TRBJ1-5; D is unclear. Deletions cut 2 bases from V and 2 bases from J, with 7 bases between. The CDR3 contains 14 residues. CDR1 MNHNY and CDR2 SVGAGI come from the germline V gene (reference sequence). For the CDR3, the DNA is TGTGCCAGCAGTTACGCTGAGGGCAATCAGCCCCAGCATTTT. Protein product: CASSYAEGNQPQHF.

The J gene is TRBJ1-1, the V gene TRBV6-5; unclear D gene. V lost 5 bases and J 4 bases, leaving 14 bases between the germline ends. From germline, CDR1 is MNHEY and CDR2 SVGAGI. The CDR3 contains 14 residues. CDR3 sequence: CASSTRQTLTEAFF. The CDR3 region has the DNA TGTGCCAGCAGTACCCGGCAGACACTCACTGAAGCTTTCTTT.

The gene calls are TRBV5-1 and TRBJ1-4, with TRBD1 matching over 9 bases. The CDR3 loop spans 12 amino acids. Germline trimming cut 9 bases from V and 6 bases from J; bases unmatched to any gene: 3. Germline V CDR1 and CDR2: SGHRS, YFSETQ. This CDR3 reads CATTGGDEKLFF. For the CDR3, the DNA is TGCGCCACGACAGGGGGGGATGAAAAACTGTTTTTT.

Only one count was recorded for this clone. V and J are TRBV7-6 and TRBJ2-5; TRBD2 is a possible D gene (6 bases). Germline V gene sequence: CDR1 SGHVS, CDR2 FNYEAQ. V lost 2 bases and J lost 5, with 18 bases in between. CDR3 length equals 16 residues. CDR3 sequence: CASSLQGLWEVETQYF. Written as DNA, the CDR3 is TGTGCCAGCAGCTTACAGGGACTGTGGGAGGTTGAGACCCAGTACTTC.

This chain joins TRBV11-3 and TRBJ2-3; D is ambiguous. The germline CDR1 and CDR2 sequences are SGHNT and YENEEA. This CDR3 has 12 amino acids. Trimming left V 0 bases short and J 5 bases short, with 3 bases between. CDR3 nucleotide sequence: TGTGCCAGCAGCTTAGATCTAGATACGCAGTATTTT. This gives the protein CASSLDLDTQYF.

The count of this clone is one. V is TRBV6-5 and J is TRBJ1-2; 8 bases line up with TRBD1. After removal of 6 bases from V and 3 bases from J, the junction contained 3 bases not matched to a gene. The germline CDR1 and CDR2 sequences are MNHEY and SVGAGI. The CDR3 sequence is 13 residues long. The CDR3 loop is CASRSTGDYGYTF. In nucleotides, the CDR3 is TGTGCCAGCAGATCGACAGGGGACTATGGCTACACCTTC.

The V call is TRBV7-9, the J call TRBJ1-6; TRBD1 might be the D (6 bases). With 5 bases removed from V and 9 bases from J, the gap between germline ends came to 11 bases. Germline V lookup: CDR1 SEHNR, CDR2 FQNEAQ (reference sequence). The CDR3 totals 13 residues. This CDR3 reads CASSRVQGSPLHF. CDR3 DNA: TGTGCCAGCAGCCGGGTACAGGGTTCACCCCTCCACTTT.

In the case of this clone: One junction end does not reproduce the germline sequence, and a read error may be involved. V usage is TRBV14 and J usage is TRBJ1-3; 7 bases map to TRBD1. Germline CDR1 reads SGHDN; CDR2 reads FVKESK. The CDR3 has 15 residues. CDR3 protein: CASSQDRVSGNTIYF. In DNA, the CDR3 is TGTGCCAGCAGTCAAGACAGGGTCTCTGGAAACACCATATATTTT.

This CDR3 is CASSRNRGFQETQYF. DNA for the CDR3: TGTGCCAGCAGCCGCAACAGGGGATTCCAAGAGACCCAGTACTTC. The chain joins TRBV5-4 to TRBJ2-5; 7 bases agree with TRBD1. The germline V gene encodes CDR1 SGHNT and CDR2 YYREEE (reference sequence). The V gene end was trimmed by 4 bases and the J gene end by 1 base; junction bases not matched to a gene: 7. This CDR3 is built from 15 residues.

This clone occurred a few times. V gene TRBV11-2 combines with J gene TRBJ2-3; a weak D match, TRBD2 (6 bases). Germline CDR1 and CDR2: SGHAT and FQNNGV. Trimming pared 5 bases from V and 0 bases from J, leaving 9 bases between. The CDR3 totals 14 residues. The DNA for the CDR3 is TGTGCCAGCAGCCCCCGGGGGAGCACAGATACGCAGTATTTT. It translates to CASSPRGSTDTQYF.

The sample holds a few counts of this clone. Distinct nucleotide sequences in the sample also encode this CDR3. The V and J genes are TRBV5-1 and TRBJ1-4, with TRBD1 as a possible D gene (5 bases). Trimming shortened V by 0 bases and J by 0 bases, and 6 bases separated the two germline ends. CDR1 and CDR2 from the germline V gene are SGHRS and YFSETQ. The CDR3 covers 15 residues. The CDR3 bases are TGCGCCAGCAGCTTGGCGGGGGCAACTAATGAAAAACTGTTTTTT. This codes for CASSLAGATNEKLFF.

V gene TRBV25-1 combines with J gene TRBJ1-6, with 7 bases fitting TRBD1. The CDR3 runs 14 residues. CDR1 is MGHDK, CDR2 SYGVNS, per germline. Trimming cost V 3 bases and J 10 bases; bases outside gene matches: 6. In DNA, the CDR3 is TGTGCCAGCAGTGACGAGGGGGCATTCTCACCCCTCCACTTT. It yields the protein CASSDEGAFSPLHF.

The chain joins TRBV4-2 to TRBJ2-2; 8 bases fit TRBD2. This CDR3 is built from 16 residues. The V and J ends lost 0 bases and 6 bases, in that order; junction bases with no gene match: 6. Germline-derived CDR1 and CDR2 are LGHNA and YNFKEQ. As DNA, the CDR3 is TGTGCCAGCAGCCAAGAGCTGAGTAGCGGGGCCGGGGAGCTGTTTTTT. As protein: CASSQELSSGAGELFF.

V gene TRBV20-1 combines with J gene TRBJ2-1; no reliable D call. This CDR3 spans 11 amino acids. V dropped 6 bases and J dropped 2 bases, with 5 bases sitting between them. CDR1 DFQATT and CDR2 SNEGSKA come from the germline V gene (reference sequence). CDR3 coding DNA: TGCAGTGCCCGAGCCTACAATGAGCAGTTCTTC. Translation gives CSARAYNEQFF.

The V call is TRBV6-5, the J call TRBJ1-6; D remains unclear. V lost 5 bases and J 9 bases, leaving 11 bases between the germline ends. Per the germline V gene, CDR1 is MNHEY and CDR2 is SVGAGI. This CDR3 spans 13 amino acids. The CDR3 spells CASSNPGGSPLHF. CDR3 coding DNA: TGTGCCAGCAGTAATCCCGGAGGTTCACCCCTCCACTTT.

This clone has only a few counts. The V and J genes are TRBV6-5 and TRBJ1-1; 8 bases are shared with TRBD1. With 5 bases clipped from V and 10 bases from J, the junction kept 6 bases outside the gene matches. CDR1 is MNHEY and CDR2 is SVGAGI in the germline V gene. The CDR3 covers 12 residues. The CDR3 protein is CASSRQGARAFF. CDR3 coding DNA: TGTGCCAGCAGTCGCCAGGGGGCGCGAGCTTTCTTT.

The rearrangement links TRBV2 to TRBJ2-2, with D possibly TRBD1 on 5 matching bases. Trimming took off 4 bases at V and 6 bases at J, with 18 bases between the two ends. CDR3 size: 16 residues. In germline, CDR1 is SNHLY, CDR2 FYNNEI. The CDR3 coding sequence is TGTGCCAGCAGTGCAGCGTCGCAGGGTGAAGCCGGGGAGCTGTTTTTT. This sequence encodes CASSAASQGEAGELFF. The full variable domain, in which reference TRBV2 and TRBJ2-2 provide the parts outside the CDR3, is EPEVTQTPSHQVTQMGQEVILRCVPISNHLYFYWYRQILGQKVEFLVSFYNNEISEKSEIFDDQFSVERPDGSNFTLKIRSTKLEDSAMYFCASSAASQGEAGELFFGEGSRLTVL.

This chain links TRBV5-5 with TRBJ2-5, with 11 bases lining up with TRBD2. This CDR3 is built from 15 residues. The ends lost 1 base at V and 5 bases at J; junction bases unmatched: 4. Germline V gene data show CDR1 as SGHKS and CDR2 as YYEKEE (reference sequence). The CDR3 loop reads CASSLNSGGAETQYF. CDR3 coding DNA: TGTGCCAGCAGCTTGAATAGCGGGGGGGCGGAGACCCAGTACTTC.

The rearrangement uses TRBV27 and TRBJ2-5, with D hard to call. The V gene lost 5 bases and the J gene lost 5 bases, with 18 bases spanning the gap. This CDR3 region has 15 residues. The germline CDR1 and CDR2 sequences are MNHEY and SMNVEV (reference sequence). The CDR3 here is CASSALQGEQETQYF. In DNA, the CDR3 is TGTGCCAGCAGTGCCCTACAAGGTGAACAGGAGACCCAGTACTTC.

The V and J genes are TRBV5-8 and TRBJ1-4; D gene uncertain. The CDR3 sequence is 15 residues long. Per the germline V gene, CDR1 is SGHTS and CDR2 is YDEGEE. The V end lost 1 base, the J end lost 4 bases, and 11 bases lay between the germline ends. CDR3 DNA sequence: TGTGCCAGCAGCTTGTTTATGTCGGGTAATGAAAAACTGTTTTTT. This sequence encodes CASSLFMSGNEKLFF.

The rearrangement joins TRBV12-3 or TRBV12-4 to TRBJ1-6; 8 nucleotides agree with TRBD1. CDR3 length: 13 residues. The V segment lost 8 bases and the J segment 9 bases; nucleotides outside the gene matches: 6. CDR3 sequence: CASARQGSSPLHF. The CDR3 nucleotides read TGTGCCAGCGCCCGACAGGGGTCTTCACCCCTCCACTTT.

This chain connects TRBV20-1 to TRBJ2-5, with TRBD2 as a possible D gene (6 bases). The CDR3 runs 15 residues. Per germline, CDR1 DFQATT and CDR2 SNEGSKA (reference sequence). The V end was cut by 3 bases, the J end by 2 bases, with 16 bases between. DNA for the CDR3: TGCAGTGCTAGTCACGGGGCGGGGCTTCAAGAGACCCAGTACTTC. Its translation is CSASHGAGLQETQYF.

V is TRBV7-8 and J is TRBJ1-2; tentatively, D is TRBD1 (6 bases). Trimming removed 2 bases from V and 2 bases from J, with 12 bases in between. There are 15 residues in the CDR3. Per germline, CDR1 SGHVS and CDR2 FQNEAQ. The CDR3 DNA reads TGTGCCAGCAGCTTATCAGGGACACCGAACTATGGCTACACCTTC. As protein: CASSLSGTPNYGYTF.

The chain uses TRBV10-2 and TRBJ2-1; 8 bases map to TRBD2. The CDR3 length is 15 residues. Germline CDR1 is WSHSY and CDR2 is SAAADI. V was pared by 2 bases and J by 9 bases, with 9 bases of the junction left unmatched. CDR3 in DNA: TGCGCCAGCAGTGAGGCCTGGACTAGCACAAGTGAGCAGTTCTTC. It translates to CASSEAWTSTSEQFF.

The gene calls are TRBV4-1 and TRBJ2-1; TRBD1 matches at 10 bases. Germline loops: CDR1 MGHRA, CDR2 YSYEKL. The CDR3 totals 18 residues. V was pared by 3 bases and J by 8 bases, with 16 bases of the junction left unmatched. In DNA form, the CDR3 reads TGCGCCAGCAGCCATATTGACCTCACCGGGACAGGGGTTCATGAGCAGTTCTTC. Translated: CASSHIDLTGTGVHEQFF.

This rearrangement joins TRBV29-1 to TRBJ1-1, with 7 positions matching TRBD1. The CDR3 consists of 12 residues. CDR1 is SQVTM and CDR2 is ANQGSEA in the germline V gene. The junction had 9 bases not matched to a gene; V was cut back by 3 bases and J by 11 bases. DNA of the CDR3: TGCAGCGTTGAGGGGCAGGGGGGCAGGGCTTTCTTT. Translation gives CSVEGQGGRAFF.

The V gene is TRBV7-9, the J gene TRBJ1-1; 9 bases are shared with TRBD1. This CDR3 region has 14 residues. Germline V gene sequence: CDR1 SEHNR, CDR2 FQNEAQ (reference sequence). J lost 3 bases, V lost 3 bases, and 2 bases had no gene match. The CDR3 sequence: CASSFGDRDTEAFF. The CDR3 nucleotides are TGTGCCAGCAGCTTCGGGGACAGGGACACTGAAGCTTTCTTT.

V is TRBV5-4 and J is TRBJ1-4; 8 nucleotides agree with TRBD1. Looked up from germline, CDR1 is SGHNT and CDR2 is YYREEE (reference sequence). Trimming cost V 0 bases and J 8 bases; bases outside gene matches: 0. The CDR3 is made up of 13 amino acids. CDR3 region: CASSLAGGEKLFF. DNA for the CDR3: TGTGCCAGCAGCTTGGCAGGGGGCGAAAAACTGTTTTTT.

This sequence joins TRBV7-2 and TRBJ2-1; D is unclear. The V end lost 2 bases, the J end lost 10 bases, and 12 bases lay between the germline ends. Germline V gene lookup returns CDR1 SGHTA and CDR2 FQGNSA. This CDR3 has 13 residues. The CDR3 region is CASSLSGRPEQFF. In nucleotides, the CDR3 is TGTGCCAGCAGCTTATCGGGTAGGCCGGAGCAGTTCTTC.

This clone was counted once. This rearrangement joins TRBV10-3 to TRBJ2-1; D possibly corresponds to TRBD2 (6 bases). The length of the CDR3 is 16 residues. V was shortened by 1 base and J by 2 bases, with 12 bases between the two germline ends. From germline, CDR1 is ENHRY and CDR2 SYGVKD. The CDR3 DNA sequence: TGTGCCATCAGTGAGTTCTCAACGGGGGCCTACAATGAGCAGTTCTTC. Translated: CAISEFSTGAYNEQFF.